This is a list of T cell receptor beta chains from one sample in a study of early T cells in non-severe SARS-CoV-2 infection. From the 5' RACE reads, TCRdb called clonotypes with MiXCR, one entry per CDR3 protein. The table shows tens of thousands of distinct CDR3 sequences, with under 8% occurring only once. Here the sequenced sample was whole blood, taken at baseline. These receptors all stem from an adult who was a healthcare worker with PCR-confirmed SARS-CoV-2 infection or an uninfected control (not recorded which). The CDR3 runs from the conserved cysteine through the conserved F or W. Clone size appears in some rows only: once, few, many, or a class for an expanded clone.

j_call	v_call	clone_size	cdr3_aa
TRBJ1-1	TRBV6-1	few	CAISWTLGAEAFF
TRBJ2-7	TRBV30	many	CAWSSGLAGGFYEQYF
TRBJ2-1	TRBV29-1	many	CSVVWGAAYNEQFF
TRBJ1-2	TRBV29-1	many	CSANAGHYGYTF
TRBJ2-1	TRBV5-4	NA	CASSFNWASGDNNEQFF
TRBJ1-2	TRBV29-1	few	CSGGGGNYGYTF
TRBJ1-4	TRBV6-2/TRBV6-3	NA	CASTSSGKLFF
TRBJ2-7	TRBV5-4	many	CASSFRGSYEQYF
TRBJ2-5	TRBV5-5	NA	CASFRSATEETQYF
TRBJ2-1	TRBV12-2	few	CASRLGFAESSYNEQFF
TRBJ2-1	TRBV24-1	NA	CATSENRGRNEQFF
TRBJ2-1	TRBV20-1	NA	CSASNRASYNEQFF
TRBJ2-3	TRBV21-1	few	CASSSRQGRDTQYF
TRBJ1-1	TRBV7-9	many	CASTLQEGTEAFF
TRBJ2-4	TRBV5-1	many	CASSLDNRDLAKNIQYF